This T cell receptor beta chain was retrieved from a study of blood T cells in healthy people across ages. Study-level background: About one barcoded beta molecule per two T cells came from capture by template switching.

A sample-barcoded 5' primer and a J-beta primer mix were used in a second PCR of roughly 7 to 12 cycles. Each cDNA molecule received a tag from a template-switch adaptor that had 12 random nucleotides. TCRdb analysed the 5' RACE reads with MiXCR anew, one entry per CDR3 protein. This table has around 800,000 distinct CDR3 sequences, about 55% appearing once. Study conclusions and caveats: When one million T cells were used, diversity estimates were thought to be underestimates. Researchers report that TCR beta diversity correlated strongly with naive T cell percentage.

A remark on this clonotype: Its matching antigen is unknown.

The material sequenced was blood. This TCR was recovered from a man of 80 years or more in good health.

CDR3 region: CASSHTISYEQYF. The CDR3 bases are TGCGCCAGCAGCCACACCATCTCCTACGAGCAGTACTTC. The V and J genes are TRBV4-1 and TRBJ2-7; D is ambiguous. Germline assignment: CDR1 MGHRA and CDR2 YSYEKL. The CDR3 contains 13 residues. V shed 3 bases and J shed 0 bases, with 6 bases lying between them.